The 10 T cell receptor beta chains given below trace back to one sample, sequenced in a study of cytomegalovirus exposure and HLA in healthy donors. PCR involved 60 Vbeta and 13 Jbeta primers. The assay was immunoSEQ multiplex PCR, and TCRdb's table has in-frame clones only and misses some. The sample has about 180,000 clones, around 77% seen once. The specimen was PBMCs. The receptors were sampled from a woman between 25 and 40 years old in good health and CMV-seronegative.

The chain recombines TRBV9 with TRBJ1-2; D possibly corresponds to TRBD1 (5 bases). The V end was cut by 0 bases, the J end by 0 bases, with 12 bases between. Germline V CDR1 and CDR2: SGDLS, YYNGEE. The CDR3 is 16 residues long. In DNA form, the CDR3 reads TGTGCCAGCAGCGTAGACCCCAGGGATACTAACTATGGCTACACCTTC. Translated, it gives CASSVDPRDTNYGYTF.

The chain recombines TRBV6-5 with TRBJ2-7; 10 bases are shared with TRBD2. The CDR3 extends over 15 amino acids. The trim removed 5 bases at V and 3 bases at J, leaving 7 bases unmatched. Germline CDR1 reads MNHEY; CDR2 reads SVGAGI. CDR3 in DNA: TGTGCCAGCAGTCGGAGCGGGGGGGATATCTACGAGCAGTACTTC. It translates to CASSRSGGDIYEQYF.

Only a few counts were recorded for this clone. The CDR3 DNA is TGTGCCACCAGCAGAGGAGTCAACGAATTAAACTATGGCTACACCTTC. It translates to CATSRGVNELNYGYTF. This chain connects TRBV15 to TRBJ1-2; D is undetermined. The V end lost 1 base, the J end lost 2 bases, and 14 bases lay between the germline ends. Germline loops: CDR1 LNHNV, CDR2 YYDKDF (reference sequence). This CDR3 comprises 16 residues. The full variable domain, its missing parts supplied by reference TRBV15 and TRBJ1-2, is DAMVIQNPRYQVTQFGKPVTLSCSQTLNHNVMYWYQQKSSQAPKLLFHYYDKDFNNEADTPDNFQSRRPNTSFCFLDIRSPGLGDTAMYLCATSRGVNELNYGYTFGSGTRLTVV.

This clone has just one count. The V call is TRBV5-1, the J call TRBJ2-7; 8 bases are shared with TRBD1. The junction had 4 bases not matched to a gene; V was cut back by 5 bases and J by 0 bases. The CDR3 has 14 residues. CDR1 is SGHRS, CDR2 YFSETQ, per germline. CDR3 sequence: CASRDRVNSYEQYF. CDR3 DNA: TGCGCCAGCAGGGACAGGGTGAACTCCTACGAGCAGTACTTC.

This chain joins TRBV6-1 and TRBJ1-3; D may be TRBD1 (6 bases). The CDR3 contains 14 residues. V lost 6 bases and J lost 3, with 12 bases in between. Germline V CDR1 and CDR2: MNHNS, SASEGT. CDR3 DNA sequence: TGTGCCAGCAGAGTCCAGGGGCTTGGAAACACCATATATTTT. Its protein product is CASRVQGLGNTIYF.

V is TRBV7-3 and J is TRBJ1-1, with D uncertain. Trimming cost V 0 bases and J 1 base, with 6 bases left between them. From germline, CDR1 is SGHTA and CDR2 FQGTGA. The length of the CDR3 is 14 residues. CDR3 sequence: CASSLTTENTEAFF. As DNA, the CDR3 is TGTGCCAGCAGCTTAACAACAGAGAACACTGAAGCTTTCTTT. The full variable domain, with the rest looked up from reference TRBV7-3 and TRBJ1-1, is GAGVSQTPSNKVTEKGKYVELRCDPISGHTALYWYRQSLGQGPEFLIYFQGTGAADDSGLPNDRFFAVRPEGSVSTLKIQRTERGDSAVYLCASSLTTENTEAFFGQGTRLTVV.

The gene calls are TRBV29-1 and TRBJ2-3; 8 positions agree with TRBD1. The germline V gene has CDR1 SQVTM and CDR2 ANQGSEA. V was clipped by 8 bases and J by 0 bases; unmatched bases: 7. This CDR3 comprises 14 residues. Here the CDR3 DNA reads TGCAGCACGACAGGGGAGACTAGCACAGATACGCAGTATTTT. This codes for CSTTGETSTDTQYF.

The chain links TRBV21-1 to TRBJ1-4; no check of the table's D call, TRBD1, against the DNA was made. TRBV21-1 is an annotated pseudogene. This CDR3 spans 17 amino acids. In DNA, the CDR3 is TGTGCCAGCAGCAAAGGGCCGGACACCCCAACTAATGAAAAACTGTTTTTT. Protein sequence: CASSKGPDTPTNEKLFF.

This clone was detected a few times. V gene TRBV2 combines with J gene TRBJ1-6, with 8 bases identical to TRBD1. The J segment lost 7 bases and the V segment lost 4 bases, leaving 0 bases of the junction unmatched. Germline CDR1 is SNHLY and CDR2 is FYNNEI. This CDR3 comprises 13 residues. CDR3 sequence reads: CASSGDRNSPLHF. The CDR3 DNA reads TGTGCCAGCAGTGGGGACAGGAATTCACCCCTCCACTTT.

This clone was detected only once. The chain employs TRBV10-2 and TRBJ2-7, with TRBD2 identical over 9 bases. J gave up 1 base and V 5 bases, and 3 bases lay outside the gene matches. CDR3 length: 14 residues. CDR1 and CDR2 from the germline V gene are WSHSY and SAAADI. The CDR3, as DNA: TGCGCCAGCAGTAGACTAGCGGCTTCCTACGAGCAGTACTTC. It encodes CASSRLAASYEQYF.